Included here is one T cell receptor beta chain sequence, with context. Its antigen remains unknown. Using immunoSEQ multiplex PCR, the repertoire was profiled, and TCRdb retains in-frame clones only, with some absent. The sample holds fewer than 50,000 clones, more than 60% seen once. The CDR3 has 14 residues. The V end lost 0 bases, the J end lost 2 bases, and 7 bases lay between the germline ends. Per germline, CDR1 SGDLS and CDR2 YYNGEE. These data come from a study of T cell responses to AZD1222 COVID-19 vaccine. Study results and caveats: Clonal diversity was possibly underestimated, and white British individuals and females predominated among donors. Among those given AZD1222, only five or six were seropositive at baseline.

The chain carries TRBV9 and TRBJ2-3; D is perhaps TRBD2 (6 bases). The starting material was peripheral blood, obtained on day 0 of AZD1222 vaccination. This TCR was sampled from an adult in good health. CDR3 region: CASSVAGATDTQYF. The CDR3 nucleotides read TGTGCCAGCAGCGTAGCGGGAGCCACAGATACGCAGTATTTT.